This T cell receptor (beta chain) was retrieved from a study of CD8+ T cells in alopecia areata. Overall study context: Tofacitinib lasted 6 to 18 months, then 6 months off drug.

Sequencing relied on a cDNA template that was reverse transcribed from extracted RNA. Assay used: immunoSEQ multiplex PCR; TCRdb lists only in-frame clones, some missing. Found here are roughly 150,000 clones, 40% to 50% of them singletons; the top ten hold approximately 6.8%. This CDR3 is 18 amino acids long. V lost 3 bases and J lost 1, with 17 bases in between. The germline V gene encodes CDR1 SGDLS and CDR2 YYNGEE. As part of sample collection, lesional scalp punch biopsies and peripheral blood were taken from alopecia areata patients. This chain uses TRBV9 with TRBJ2-6; D remains unclear. Sequencing input: CD4+ T cells sorted from blood. The receptor was derived from a human donor with alopecia areata. The CDR3 DNA sequence: TGTGCCAGCAGCGCCAAACAACAATATCATTCTGGGGCCAACGTCCTGACTTTC. It yields the protein CASSAKQQYHSGANVLTF.